The text below deals with one T cell receptor beta chain. The target of this receptor is not known. Qualities for individual bases were not recorded, and no much larger clone is one base off. Collaborating institutions collected whole blood in K2EDTA tubes following their own protocols. For TCRbeta analysis, collaborators shipped samples in one of three forms: frozen whole blood, isolated PBMCs, or DNA extracted from either of those sample types. This record comes from a study of blood T cell repertoires in COVID-19 (TCRdb year 2020). Regarding the complete study: Samples covering the acute and convalescent phases of COVID-19 were provided by collaborators in the United States, Italy and Spain. The material from the prospective study consisted of cDNA or gDNA derived from T cells, B-cell-depleted T cells, or PBMCs. Subjects who had been exposed to COVID-19, were actively infected with it, or had recovered from it provided the deeply sampled blood TCRbeta repertoires that made up the dataset. The repertoires were made available in a free public database intended to serve as a resource for research on the immune response to SARS-CoV-2. The samples were drawn from the first 160 participants of the ongoing ImmuneRACE study and from 950 to 1,500 subjects provided by 6 global collaborators. The sample metadata nearly always contained a de-identified subject ID, COVID-19 status, age in years and sex. Where HLA class I and class II types were available, the types were taken from metadata supplied by the sample provider, not from assay-based typing. Results the study describes overall, beyond this receptor: Clinical and demographic metadata were provided uncurated, with the amount varying by source and participant.

TCRbeta CDR3 regions were amplified from genomic DNA using the immunoSEQ Assay, a bias-controlled multiplex PCR. In the original analysis: Within the assay, amplification of reference gene primers was used to estimate how many nucleated cells each sample contained. To quantify the absolute abundance of each unique TCRbeta CDR3 rearrangement, sequence reads were collapsed and filtered. Productive Simpson clonality was computed per sample as the square root of Simpson's diversity index over productive rearrangements. The table was pulled from immuneACCESS by TCRdb, which kept in-frame rearrangements only. Such tables lose some clones; where checked, under half of the loss comes from unresolved V genes, and the rest has no known cause. Clonal size and the V and J genes are those of that table, whereas D and trimming came from the DNA. Across this sample there are a few hundred thousand clones, with 86% seen only once. The ten largest clones add up to 3% of the sample.

The CDR3, from cysteine to phenylalanine, totals 16 residues. Only the CDR3 portion is preserved as DNA: 48 bases, with reading frame beginning at the first base. Via the germline V gene, CDR1 is SGDLS and CDR2 YYNGEE. The germline V end is reduced by 4 bases and the J end by 2 bases; junction bases left unmatched: 4. This sequence uses TRBV9 and TRBJ2-3; 13 middle bases align to TRBD2. The source material was peripheral blood. The origin of this receptor is a woman aged 25 to 39 with active or convalescent COVID-19. The CDR3 amino acid sequence is: CASSYGTSGVTDTQYF. The DNA sequence follows: TGTGCCAGCAGCTACGGGACTAGCGGGGTCACAGATACGCAGTATTTT. The reference TRBV9 and TRBJ2-3 proteins fill in what lies around the CDR3, so the full variable domain reads DSGVTQTPKHLITATGQRVTLRCSPRSGDLSVYWYQQSLDQGLQFLIQYYNGEERAKGNILERFSAQQFPDLHSELNLSSLELGDSALYFCASSYGTSGVTDTQYFGPGTRLTVL.